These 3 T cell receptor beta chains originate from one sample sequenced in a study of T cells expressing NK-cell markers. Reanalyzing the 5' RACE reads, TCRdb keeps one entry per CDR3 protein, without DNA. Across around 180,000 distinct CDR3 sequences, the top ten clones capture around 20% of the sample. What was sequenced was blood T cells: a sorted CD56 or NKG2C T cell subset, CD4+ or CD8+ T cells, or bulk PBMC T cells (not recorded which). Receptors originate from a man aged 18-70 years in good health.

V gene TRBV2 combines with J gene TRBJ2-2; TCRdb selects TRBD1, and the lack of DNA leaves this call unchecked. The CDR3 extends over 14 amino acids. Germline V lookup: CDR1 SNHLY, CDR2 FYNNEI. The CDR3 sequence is CASNPGQGFGELFF.

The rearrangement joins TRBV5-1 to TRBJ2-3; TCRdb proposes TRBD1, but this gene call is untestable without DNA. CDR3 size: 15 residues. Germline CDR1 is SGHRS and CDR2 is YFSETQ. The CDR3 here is CASSLLDRATDTQYF.

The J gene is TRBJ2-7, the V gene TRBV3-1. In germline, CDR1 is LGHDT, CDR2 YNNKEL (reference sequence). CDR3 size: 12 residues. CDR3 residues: CASSPDTAEQYF.